This TCR beta chain was identified in a study of T-cell memory formation after mild COVID-19 (dated by TCRdb to 2020 to 2023). With regard to the full study: TCR sequence clusters from the two donors were largely donor specific. T-cell clones expanding and contracting after mild COVID-19 in a couple of donors were tracked by longitudinal TCRalpha and TCRbeta repertoire sequencing. Two young, previously healthy adult volunteers made up the cohort, one male and one female.

Ficoll-Paque density gradient centrifugation was used to isolate PBMCs. The sample holds a few counts of this clonotype. Its antigen specificity is not known. Base qualities were left out, and no much larger clone turns up one base away. What the work shows at the level of the full study, not this receptor alone: The study covered only a couple of mild cases, and larger cohorts including severe cases with pre-infection samples were considered necessary. From day 15 to 85, contracting clones showed balanced CD4/CD8 phenotypes, whereas a second wave of clones that expanded from day 15 to 37 leaned towards CD4+. SARS-CoV-2 specificity of the second-wave clones peaking on day 37 was not confirmed. Contracting CD4+ clones turned up mainly in the CM and EM memory subsets, whereas EMRA was where CD8+ clones were enriched. Some responding clones were detected in pre-infection memory, which suggested that pre-existing cross-reactive memory T cells had joined the SARS-CoV-2 response.

Sequencing instrument: Illumina NovaSeq 6000. TCRalpha and TCRbeta cDNA libraries were constructed by 5'RACE with constant-segment primers, with sample barcodes and unique molecular identifiers being introduced. Trizol reagent was used to extract RNA from every sample. Libraries were amplified in two PCR steps, with a second sample barcode and Illumina TruSeq adapters added in the second step. Sequencing of the libraries was done on an Illumina NovaSeq, producing 2 x 150 bp paired-end reads. Per the original workflow: Demultiplexing of reads and collapsing into UMI-guided consensus sequences were performed with migec v1.2.7. Using mixcr v2.1.11, UMI consensuses were aligned to TRA and TRB V and J templates and then assembled into clonotypes. Clonotypes were classified as expanded or contracted when called significant by both edgeR and NoisET, with noise models trained on biological replicates. For edgeR calls, the thresholds were a false discovery rate-adjusted p below 0.01 and a log2 fold-change of 1. As an exploratory analysis of dynamics, PCA with hierarchical clustering was applied to max-normalized trajectories of the 1000 most abundant clonotypes. The CD4 or CD8 phenotype of responding clones was assigned using the separately sequenced CD4+ and CD8+ repertoires. TCRdb took the public reads, trimmed them with fastp at Q25, ran MiXCR for clone calling and kept in-frame beta chains. A single entry per CDR3 protein holds the most common genes and DNA from its merged rows. None of the V and J calls come from the authors' own analysis; TCRdb made them. The table for this sample lists about 430,000 distinct CDR3 sequences; approximately 24% of them were counted only once. Together, the top ten hold around 8.7% of the sample.

The germline V and J ends show losses of 6 bases and 4 bases respectively, and no gene match explains 2 bases of the junction. Taken from cysteine to phenylalanine, the CDR3 has 12 residues. Only the CDR3 portion is preserved as DNA: 36 bases, with reading frame beginning at the first base. CDR1 ENHRY and CDR2 SYGVKD were looked up in the germline V gene. Sample: PBMCs or a T cell subset sorted from them (not recorded which). The clonotype comes from an adult woman who had mild COVID-19 (a few samples of this study predate the infection). The sample titles of this study are shuffled in the database, so cell type and time point are left out; the donor was told from shared clones. This receptor chain uses TRBV10-3 and TRBJ1-1, and TRBD1 aligns with 7 junction nucleotides. At the DNA level, the sequence is TGTGCCATCAGCGACAGGGTCACTGAAGCTTTCTTT. Translated, this is CAISDRVTEAFF.